The rows below give T cell receptor beta chains drawn from one sample of a study of CD8+ T cells in alopecia areata. The method was immunoSEQ multiplex PCR; TCRdb's version includes in-frame clones alone and lacks a portion of them. The sample carries about 120,000 clones, around 45% recorded once. Sample: NKG2D-low CD8+ T cells sorted from blood. The receptors stem from a human donor with alopecia areata. CDR3s include the opening cysteine and the closing phenylalanine or tryptophan. D genes are given only for firm matches. Clone size is stated in some rows and not others, as once, few, many or a class when expanded.

d_call: .
clone_size: .
v_call: TRBV25-1
j_call: TRBJ2-7
cdr3_nt: TGTGCCAGCAGGGGAAGGTACTACGAGCAGTACTTC
cdr3_aa: CASRGRYYEQYF

d_call: TRBD1
clone_size: .
v_call: TRBV30
j_call: TRBJ2-1
cdr3_nt: TGTGCCCGGGACAGGGGCGGGAATGAGCAGTTCTTC
cdr3_aa: CARDRGGNEQFF

d_call: .
clone_size: few
v_call: TRBV23-1
j_call: TRBJ2-7
cdr3_nt: TGCGCCAGCAGGGCGACAGGTCTCTACGAGCAGTACTTC
cdr3_aa: CASRATGLYEQYF

d_call: TRBD1
clone_size: .
v_call: TRBV9
j_call: TRBJ2-1
cdr3_nt: TGTGCCAGCAGCGCCTCCGGGACAGACAATGAGCAGTTCTTC
cdr3_aa: CASSASGTDNEQFF

d_call: TRBD2
clone_size: few
v_call: TRBV7-9
j_call: TRBJ2-1
cdr3_nt: TGTGCCAGCAGCTTTAGCGGGGGAGATTACAATGAGCAGTTCTTC
cdr3_aa: CASSFSGGDYNEQFF

d_call: .
clone_size: few
v_call: TRBV7-9
j_call: TRBJ2-1
cdr3_nt: TGTGCCAGCAGCTTAGAGGGGAATGAGCAGTTCTTC
cdr3_aa: CASSLEGNEQFF

d_call: .
clone_size: .
v_call: TRBV29-1
j_call: TRBJ1-2
cdr3_nt: TGCAGCGCTCCTGGTGTGGGCCTCCAGGGCTACACCTTC
cdr3_aa: CSAPGVGLQGYTF

d_call: .
clone_size: .
v_call: TRBV11-2
j_call: TRBJ2-1
cdr3_nt: TGTGCCAGCAGCCGGATCGTCGATTCGAATGAGCAGTTCTTC
cdr3_aa: CASSRIVDSNEQFF

d_call: TRBD1
clone_size: once
v_call: TRBV2
j_call: TRBJ2-3
cdr3_nt: TGTGCCAGTGTGCCGGGACAGGGGATGGGAGATACGCAGTATTTT
cdr3_aa: CASVPGQGMGDTQYF

d_call: .
clone_size: medium-sized
v_call: TRBV28
j_call: TRBJ2-3
cdr3_nt: TGTGCCAGCAGTTCGGGGGACTCCCGCCCTTTCGCGCAGTATTTT
cdr3_aa: CASSSGDSRPFAQYF

d_call: .
clone_size: .
v_call: TRBV29-1
j_call: TRBJ2-7
cdr3_nt: TGCAGTCACCTGGAGAGCTCGGGCGAGCAGTACTTC
cdr3_aa: CSHLESSGEQYF

d_call: .
clone_size: few
v_call: TRBV7-9
j_call: TRBJ2-2
cdr3_nt: TGTGCCAGCAGCTCCGAGGCGAACACCGGGGAGCTGTTTTTT
cdr3_aa: CASSSEANTGELFF

d_call: TRBD1
clone_size: .
v_call: TRBV29-1
j_call: TRBJ1-1
cdr3_nt: TGCAGCGGACAGGGAATTAATGAAGCTTTCTTT
cdr3_aa: CSGQGINEAFF

d_call: .
clone_size: .
v_call: TRBV29-1
j_call: TRBJ1-4
cdr3_nt: TGCAGCGGGACCGAAGCAGGGACTAATGAAAAACTGTTTTTT
cdr3_aa: CSGTEAGTNEKLFF

d_call: TRBD2
clone_size: .
v_call: TRBV6-5
j_call: TRBJ2-1
cdr3_nt: TGTGCCAGCAGTTACCCTTTGGCGGGAGGGTACAATGAGCAGTTCTTC
cdr3_aa: CASSYPLAGGYNEQFF

d_call: TRBD2
clone_size: .
v_call: TRBV29-1
j_call: TRBJ2-5
cdr3_nt: TGCAGCGTTGTGGCGGGGGGGCTTCAAGAGACCCAGTACTTC
cdr3_aa: CSVVAGGLQETQYF

d_call: .
clone_size: .
v_call: TRBV5-1
j_call: TRBJ2-1
cdr3_nt: TGCGCCAGCAGACAGGACAATGAGCAGTTCTTC
cdr3_aa: CASRQDNEQFF

d_call: TRBD1
clone_size: once
v_call: TRBV5-1
j_call: TRBJ2-1
cdr3_nt: TGCGCCAGCAGCTTGGAGGACAGGGCCAACCATCCCAATGAGCAGTTCTTC
cdr3_aa: CASSLEDRANHPNEQFF

d_call: .
clone_size: .
v_call: TRBV7-2
j_call: TRBJ2-2
cdr3_nt: TGTGCCAGCAGCCAAACCGGGGAGCTGTTTTTT
cdr3_aa: CASSQTGELFF

d_call: .
clone_size: .
v_call: TRBV11-2
j_call: TRBJ2-7
cdr3_nt: TGTGCCAGCAGCTCCTTCCTAGGGCTATTCGAGCAGTACTTC
cdr3_aa: CASSSFLGLFEQYF

d_call: TRBD1
clone_size: .
v_call: TRBV9
j_call: TRBJ1-2
cdr3_nt: TGTGCCAGCAGCGTCGGACAGGGGGGAGACTATGGCTACACCTTC
cdr3_aa: CASSVGQGGDYGYTF

d_call: .
clone_size: .
v_call: TRBV4-1
j_call: TRBJ2-5
cdr3_nt: TGCGCCAGCAGCCGACGGACTGAAGAGACCCAGTACTTC
cdr3_aa: CASSRRTEETQYF

d_call: .
clone_size: .
v_call: TRBV11-2
j_call: TRBJ1-1
cdr3_nt: TGTGCCAGCAGCCAAGACAACCTCAGGGCTTTCTTT
cdr3_aa: CASSQDNLRAFF

d_call: TRBD2
clone_size: few
v_call: TRBV6-1
j_call: TRBJ2-5
cdr3_nt: TGTGCCAGCAGTGACCTAGCGGGATCCCAAGAGACCCAGTACTTC
cdr3_aa: CASSDLAGSQETQYF

d_call: TRBD2
clone_size: few
v_call: TRBV29-1
j_call: TRBJ2-7
cdr3_nt: TGCAGCGTTGAAGGCGGGGGAAGCTACGAGCAGTACTTC
cdr3_aa: CSVEGGGSYEQYF

d_call: .
clone_size: .
v_call: TRBV7-8
j_call: TRBJ2-3
cdr3_nt: TGTGCCAGCAGCTCTGCCGTGAGGTTGTCAGATACGCAGTATTTT
cdr3_aa: CASSSAVRLSDTQYF

d_call: TRBD2
clone_size: few
v_call: TRBV29-1
j_call: TRBJ2-4
cdr3_nt: TGCAGCGTTGTGACTAGCGGGGGGTTGGACATTCAGTACTTC
cdr3_aa: CSVVTSGGLDIQYF

d_call: .
clone_size: few
v_call: TRBV29-1
j_call: TRBJ2-1
cdr3_nt: TGCAGCGTTGAGAGGGCCAACTCCTACAATGAGCAGTTCTTC
cdr3_aa: CSVERANSYNEQFF

d_call: .
clone_size: .
v_call: TRBV5-1
j_call: TRBJ2-7
cdr3_nt: TGCGCCACCGCTTTGGGAGACCCCTCCTTCTACGAGCAGTACTTC
cdr3_aa: CATALGDPSFYEQYF

d_call: .
clone_size: .
v_call: TRBV9
j_call: TRBJ2-6
cdr3_nt: TGTGCCAGCAGCACCCCGGACCAACCGGTCCTGACTTTC
cdr3_aa: CASSTPDQPVLTF

d_call: TRBD1
clone_size: once
v_call: TRBV30
j_call: TRBJ1-2
cdr3_nt: TGTGCCTGGAGTGAAACCGGGACAGGGGACTTCTACACCTTC
cdr3_aa: CAWSETGTGDFYTF

d_call: .
clone_size: few
v_call: TRBV5-1
j_call: TRBJ2-3
cdr3_nt: TGCGCCAGCAGCTTGGGACAGGTGTTTGATACGCAGTATTTT
cdr3_aa: CASSLGQVFDTQYF

d_call: TRBD2
clone_size: .
v_call: TRBV29-1
j_call: TRBJ2-7
cdr3_nt: TGCAGCGTTGAAAAACTAGCGGAAGCCTACGAGCAGTACTTC
cdr3_aa: CSVEKLAEAYEQYF

d_call: .
clone_size: .
v_call: TRBV23-1
j_call: TRBJ1-2
cdr3_nt: TGCGCCAGCAGTGGCTCCTGTAGGTTTGGCTACACCTTC
cdr3_aa: CASSGSCRFGYTF

d_call: .
clone_size: few
v_call: TRBV2
j_call: TRBJ1-1
cdr3_nt: TGTGCCAGTCGGGGCACTGAAGCTTTCTTT
cdr3_aa: CASRGTEAFF

d_call: TRBD1
clone_size: few
v_call: TRBV29-1
j_call: TRBJ2-7
cdr3_nt: TGCAGCGCCCGTACAGGGGATTCCTACGAGCAGTACTTC
cdr3_aa: CSARTGDSYEQYF